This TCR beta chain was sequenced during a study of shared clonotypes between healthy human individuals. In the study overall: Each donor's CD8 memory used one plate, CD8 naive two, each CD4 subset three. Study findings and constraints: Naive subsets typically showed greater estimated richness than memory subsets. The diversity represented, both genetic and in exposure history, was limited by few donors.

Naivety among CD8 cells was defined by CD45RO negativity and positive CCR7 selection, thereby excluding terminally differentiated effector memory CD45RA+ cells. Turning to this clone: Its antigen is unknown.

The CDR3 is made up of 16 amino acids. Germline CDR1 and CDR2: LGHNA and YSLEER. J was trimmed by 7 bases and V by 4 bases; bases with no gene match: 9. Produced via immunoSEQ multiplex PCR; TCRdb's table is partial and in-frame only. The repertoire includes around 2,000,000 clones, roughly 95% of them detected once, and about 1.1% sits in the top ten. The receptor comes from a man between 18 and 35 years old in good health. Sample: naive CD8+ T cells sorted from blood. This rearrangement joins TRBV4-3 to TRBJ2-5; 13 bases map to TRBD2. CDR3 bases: TGCGCCAGCAGCCCCTCGACTAGCGGGGGGAGTGGGACCCAGTACTTC. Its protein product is CASSPSTSGGSGTQYF.